This T cell receptor (beta chain) appears in the sequencing data of a study of shared clonotypes between healthy human individuals. General study results and limits: Naive subsets usually exceeded memory subsets in estimated richness.

The method was immunoSEQ multiplex PCR; TCRdb's version includes in-frame clones alone and lacks a portion of them. The sample consists of about 1 million clones, around 75% of them appearing once. Those who donated, Caucasian adults without exception, all lived in Nashville, Tennessee. On this clone itself: The antigen remains undetermined.

The sample taken for sequencing was memory CD4+ T cells sorted from blood. Noted subset: CD45RA-negative fraction. This TCR was sampled from a man aged 18 to 30 in good health.

CDR3 protein: CASSSLGSGYTGELFF. The CDR3 DNA follows: TGCGCCAGCAGCTCCCTGGGCAGCGGCTACACCGGGGAGCTGTTTTTT. This rearrangement joins TRBV5-1 to TRBJ2-2, with D perhaps TRBD2 (5 bases). CDR1 is SGHRS, CDR2 YFSETQ, per germline. The CDR3 totals 16 residues. Trimming removed 3 bases from V and 3 bases from J, with 15 bases in between.